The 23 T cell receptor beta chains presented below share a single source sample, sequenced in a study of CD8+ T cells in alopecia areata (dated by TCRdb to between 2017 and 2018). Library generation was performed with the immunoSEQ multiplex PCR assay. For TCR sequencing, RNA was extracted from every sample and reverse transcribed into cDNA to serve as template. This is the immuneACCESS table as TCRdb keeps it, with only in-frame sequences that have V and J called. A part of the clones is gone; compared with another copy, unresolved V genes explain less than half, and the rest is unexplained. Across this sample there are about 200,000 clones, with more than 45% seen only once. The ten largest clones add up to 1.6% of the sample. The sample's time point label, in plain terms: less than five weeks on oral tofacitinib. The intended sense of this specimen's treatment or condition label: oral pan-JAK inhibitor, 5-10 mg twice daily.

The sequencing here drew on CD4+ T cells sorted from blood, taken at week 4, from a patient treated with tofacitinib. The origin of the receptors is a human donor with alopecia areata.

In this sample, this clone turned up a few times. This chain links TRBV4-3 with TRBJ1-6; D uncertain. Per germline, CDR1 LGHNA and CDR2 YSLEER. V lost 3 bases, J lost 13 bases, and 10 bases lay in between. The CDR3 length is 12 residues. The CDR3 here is CASSHAGGPLHF. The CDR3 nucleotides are TGCGCCAGCAGCCATGCCGGAGGTCCCCTCCACTTT.

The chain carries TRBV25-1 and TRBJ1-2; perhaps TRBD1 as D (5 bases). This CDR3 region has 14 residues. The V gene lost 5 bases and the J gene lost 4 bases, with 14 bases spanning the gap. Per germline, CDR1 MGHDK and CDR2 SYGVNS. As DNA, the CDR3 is TGTGCCAGCAGTACAGGCGTAGGCGGCTATGGCTACACCTTC. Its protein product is CASSTGVGGYGYTF.

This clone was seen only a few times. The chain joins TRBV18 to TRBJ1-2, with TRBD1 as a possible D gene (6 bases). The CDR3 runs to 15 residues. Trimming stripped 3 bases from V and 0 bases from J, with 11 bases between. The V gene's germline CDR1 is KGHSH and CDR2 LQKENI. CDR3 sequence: CASSPNRETNYGYTF. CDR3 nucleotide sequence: TGTGCCAGCTCACCGAACAGGGAGACTAACTATGGCTACACCTTC.

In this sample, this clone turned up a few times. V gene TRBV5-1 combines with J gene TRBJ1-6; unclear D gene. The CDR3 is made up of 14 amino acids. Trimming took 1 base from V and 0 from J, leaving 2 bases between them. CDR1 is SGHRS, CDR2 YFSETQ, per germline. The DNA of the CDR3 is TGCGCCAGCAGCTTGAGCTCCTATAATTCACCCCTCCACTTT. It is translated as CASSLSSYNSPLHF.

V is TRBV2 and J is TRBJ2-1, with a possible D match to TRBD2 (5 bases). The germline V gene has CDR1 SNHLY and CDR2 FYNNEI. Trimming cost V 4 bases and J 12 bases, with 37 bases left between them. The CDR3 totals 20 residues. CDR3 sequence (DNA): TGTGCCAGCAGTGCAGAGGTATTGAAATCAATGAGCATCTGGCTGGCGGGGCAGTTCTTC. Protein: CASSAEVLKSMSIWLAGQFF.

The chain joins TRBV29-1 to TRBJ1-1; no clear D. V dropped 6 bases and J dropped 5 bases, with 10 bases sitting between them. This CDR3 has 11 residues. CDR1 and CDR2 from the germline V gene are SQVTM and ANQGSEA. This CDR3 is CSVEGVTEAFF. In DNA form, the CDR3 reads TGCAGCGTAGAGGGAGTTACTGAAGCTTTCTTT. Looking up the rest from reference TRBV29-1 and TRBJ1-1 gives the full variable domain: SAVISQKPSRDICQRGTSLTIQCQVDSQVTMMFWYRQQPGQSLTLIATANQGSEATYESGFVIDKFPISRPNLTFSTLTVSNMSPEDSSIYLCSVEGVTEAFFGQGTRLTVV.

In DNA form, the CDR3 reads TGCAGCGTTGTCGCTGGACAGGCGAACACTGAAGCTTTCTTT. It codes for CSVVAGQANTEAFF. The chain carries TRBV29-1 and TRBJ1-1; 7 bases agree with TRBD1. After removal of 4 bases from V and 1 base from J, the junction contained 6 bases not matched to a gene. The CDR3 covers 14 residues. The germline V gene has CDR1 SQVTM and CDR2 ANQGSEA.

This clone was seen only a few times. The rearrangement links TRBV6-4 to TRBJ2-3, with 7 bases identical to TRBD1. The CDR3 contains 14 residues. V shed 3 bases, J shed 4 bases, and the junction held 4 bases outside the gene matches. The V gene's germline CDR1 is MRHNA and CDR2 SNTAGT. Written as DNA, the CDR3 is TGTGCCAGCAGTGAGGGACAGAACCCAGATACGCAGTATTTT. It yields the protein CASSEGQNPDTQYF.

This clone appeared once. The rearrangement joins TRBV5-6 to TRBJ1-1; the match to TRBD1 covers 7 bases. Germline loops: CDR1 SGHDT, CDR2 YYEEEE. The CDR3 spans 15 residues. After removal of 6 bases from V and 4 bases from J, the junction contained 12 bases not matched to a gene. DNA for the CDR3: TGTGCCAGCAACAACGCAGGGCCAGGGGGCACTGAAGCTTTCTTT. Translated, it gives CASNNAGPGGTEAFF. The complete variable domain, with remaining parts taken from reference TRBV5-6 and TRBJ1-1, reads DAGVTQSPTHLIKTRGQQVTLRCSPKSGHDTVSWYQQALGQGPQFIFQYYEEEERQRGNFPDRFSGHQFPNYSSELNVNALLLGDSALYLCASNNAGPGGTEAFFGQGTRLTVV.

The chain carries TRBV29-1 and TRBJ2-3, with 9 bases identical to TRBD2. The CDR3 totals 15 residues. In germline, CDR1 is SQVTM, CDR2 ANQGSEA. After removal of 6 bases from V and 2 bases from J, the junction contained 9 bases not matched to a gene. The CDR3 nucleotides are TGCAGCGTAGGCCTATTAGCGGGGGTCACAGATACGCAGTATTTT. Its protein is CSVGLLAGVTDTQYF.

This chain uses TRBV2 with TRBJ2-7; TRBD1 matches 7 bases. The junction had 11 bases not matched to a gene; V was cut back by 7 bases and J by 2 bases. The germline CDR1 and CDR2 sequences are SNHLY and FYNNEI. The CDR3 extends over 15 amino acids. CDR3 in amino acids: CASTPLGTDAYEQYF. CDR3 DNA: TGTGCCAGCACCCCATTAGGGACAGATGCCTACGAGCAGTACTTC.

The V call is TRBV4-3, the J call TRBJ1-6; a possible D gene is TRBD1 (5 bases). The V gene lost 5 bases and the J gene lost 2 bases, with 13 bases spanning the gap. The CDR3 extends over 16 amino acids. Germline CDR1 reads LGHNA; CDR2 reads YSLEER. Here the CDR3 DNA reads TGCGCCAGCAGCTCAACTCCGGACACCTATAATTCACCCCTCCACTTT. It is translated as CASSSTPDTYNSPLHF.

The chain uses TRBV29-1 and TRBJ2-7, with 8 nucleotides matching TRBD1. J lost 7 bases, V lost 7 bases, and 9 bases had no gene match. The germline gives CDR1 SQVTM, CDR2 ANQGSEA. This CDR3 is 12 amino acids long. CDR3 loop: CSGGQGDDEQYF. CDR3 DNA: TGCAGCGGAGGACAGGGTGATGATGAGCAGTACTTC.

As DNA, the CDR3 is TGTGCCAGCAGCTTACTCAGGGCGGATGGCTACACCTTC. Translated, it gives CASSLLRADGYTF. The chain carries TRBV11-2 and TRBJ1-2, with D possibly TRBD1 on 5 matching bases. V shed 2 bases and J shed 6 bases, with 10 bases lying between them. This CDR3 is 13 amino acids long. CDR1 is SGHAT and CDR2 is FQNNGV in the germline V gene.

The CDR3 is CSVENRSSYNSPLHF. CDR3 nucleotide sequence: TGCAGCGTTGAAAACAGGAGCTCCTATAATTCACCCCTCCACTTT. This sequence joins TRBV29-1 and TRBJ1-6; a weak D match, TRBD1 (5 bases). The V gene lost 2 bases and the J gene lost 0 bases, with 8 bases spanning the gap. Germline lookup yields CDR1 SQVTM and CDR2 ANQGSEA. CDR3 length: 15 residues.

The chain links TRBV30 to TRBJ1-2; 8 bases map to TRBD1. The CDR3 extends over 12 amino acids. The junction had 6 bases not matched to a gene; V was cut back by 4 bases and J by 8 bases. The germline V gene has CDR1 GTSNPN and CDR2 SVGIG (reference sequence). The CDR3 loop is CAWTRDRRGYTF. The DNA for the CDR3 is TGTGCCTGGACCAGGGACAGGAGGGGCTACACCTTC. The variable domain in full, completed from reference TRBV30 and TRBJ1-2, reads SQTIHQWPATLVQPVGSPLSLECTVEGTSNPNLYWYRQAAGRGLQLLFYSVGIGQISSEVPQNLSASRPQDRQFILSSKKLLLSDSGFYLCAWTRDRRGYTFGSGTRLTVV.

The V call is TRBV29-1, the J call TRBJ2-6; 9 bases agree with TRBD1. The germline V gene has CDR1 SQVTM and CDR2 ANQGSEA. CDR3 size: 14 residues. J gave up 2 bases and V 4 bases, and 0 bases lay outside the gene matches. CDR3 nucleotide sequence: TGCAGCGTTGGGGACAGGGCTGGGGCCAACGTCCTGACTTTC. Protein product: CSVGDRAGANVLTF.

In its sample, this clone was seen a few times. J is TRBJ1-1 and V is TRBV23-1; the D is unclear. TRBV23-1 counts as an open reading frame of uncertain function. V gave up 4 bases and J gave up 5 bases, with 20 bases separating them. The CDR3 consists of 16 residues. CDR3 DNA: TGCGCCAGCAGTCCGAAGGGTAAGGGTTCGACGACTGAAGCTTTCTTT. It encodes CASSPKGKGSTTEAFF.

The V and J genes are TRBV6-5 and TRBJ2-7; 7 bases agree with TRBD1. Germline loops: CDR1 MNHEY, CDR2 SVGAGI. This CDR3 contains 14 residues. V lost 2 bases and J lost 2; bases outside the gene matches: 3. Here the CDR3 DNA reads TGTGCCAGCAGTTACCAAAGGGGGCCCTACGAGCAGTACTTC. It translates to CASSYQRGPYEQYF.

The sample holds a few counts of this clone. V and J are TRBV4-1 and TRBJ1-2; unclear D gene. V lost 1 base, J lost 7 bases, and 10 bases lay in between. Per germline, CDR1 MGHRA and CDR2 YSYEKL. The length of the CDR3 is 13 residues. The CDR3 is CASSQVEGSGYTF. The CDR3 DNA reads TGCGCCAGCAGCCAAGTGGAAGGCTCTGGCTACACCTTC.

CDR3 region: CASSPAGARGDTQYF. CDR3 bases: TGTGCCAGCAGCCCCGCCGGGGCAAGGGGAGATACGCAGTATTTT. The gene calls are TRBV7-2 and TRBJ2-3; D is possibly TRBD1 or TRBD2 (5 bases each). The CDR3 spans 15 residues. Per the germline V gene, CDR1 is SGHTA and CDR2 is FQGNSA. Deletions cut 5 bases from V and 5 bases from J, with 17 bases between.

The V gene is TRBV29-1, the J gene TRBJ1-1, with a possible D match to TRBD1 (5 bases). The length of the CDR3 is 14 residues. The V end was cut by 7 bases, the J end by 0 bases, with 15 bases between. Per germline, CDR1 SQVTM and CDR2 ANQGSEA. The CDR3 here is CSAPGPRMNTEAFF. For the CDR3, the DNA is TGCAGCGCGCCGGGACCAAGAATGAACACTGAAGCTTTCTTT.

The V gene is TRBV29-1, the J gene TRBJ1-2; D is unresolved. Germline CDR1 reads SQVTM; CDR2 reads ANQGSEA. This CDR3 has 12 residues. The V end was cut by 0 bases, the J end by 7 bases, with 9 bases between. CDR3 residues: CSVEDRGGGYTF. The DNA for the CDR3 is TGCAGCGTTGAAGATCGCGGCGGTGGCTACACCTTC.